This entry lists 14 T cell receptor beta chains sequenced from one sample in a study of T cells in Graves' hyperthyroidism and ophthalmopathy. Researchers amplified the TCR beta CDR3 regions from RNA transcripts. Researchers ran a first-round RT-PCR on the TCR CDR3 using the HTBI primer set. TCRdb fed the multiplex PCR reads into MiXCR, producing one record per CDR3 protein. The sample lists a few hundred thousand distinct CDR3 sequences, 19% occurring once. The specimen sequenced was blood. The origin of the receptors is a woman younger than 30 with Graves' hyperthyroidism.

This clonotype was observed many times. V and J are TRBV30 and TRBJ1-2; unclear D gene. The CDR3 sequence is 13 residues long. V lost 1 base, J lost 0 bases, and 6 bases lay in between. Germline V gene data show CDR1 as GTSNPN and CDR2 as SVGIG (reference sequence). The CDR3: CAWSEGSNYGYTF. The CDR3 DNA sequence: TGTGCCTGGAGTGAAGGGTCTAACTATGGCTACACCTTC.

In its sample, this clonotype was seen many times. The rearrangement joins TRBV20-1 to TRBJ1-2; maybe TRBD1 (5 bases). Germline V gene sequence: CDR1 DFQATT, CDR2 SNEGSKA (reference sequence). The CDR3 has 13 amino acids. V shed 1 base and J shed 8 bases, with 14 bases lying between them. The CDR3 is CSARVTGGLGYTF. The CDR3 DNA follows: TGCAGTGCTAGAGTCACAGGAGGTTTAGGCTACACCTTC.

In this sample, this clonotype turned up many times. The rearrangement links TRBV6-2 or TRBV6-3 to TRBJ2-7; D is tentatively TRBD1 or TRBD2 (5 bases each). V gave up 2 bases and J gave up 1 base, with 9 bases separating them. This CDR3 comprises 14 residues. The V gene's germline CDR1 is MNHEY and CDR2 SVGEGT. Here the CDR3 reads CASSYRDASYEQYF. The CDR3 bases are TGTGCCAGCAGTTACAGGGACGCATCCTACGAGCAGTACTTC.

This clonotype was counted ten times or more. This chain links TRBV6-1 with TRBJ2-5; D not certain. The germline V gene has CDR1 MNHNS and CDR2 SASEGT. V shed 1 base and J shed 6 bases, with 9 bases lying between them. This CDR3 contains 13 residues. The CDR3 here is CASSEGLRQTQYF. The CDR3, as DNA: TGTGCCAGCAGTGAAGGCTTACGCCAGACCCAGTACTTC.

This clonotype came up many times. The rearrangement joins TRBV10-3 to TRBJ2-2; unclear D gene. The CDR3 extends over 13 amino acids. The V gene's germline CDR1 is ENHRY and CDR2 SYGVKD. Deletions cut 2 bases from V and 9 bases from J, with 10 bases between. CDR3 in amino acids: CAISEEPHRELFF. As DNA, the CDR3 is TGTGCCATCAGTGAGGAACCTCACCGGGAGCTGTTTTTT.

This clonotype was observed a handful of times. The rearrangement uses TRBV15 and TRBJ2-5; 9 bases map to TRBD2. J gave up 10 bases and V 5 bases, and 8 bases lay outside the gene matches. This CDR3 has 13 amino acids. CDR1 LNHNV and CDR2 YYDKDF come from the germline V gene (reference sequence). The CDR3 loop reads CATSGVAGEGQYF. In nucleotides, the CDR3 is TGTGCCACCAGCGGGGTAGCGGGGGAGGGCCAGTACTTC.

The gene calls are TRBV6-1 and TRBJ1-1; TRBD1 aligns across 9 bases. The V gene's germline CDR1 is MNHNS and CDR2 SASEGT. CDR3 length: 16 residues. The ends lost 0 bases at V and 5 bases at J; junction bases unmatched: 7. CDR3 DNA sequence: TGTGCCAGCAGTGAAGCTCCGGGACAGGGTCTTACTGAAGCTTTCTTT. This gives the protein CASSEAPGQGLTEAFF.

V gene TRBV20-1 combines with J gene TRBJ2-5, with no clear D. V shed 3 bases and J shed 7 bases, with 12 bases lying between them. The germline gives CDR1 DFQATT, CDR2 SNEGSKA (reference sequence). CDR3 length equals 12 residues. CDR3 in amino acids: CSASPALGTQYF. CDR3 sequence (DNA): TGCAGTGCTAGTCCGGCGCTCGGGACCCAGTACTTC.

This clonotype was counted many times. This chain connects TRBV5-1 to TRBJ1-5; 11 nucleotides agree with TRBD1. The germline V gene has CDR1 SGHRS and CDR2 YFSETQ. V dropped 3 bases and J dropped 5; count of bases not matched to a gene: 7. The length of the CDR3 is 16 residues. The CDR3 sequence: CASSSTPGQGDQPQHF. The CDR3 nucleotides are TGCGCCAGCAGCTCGACCCCGGGACAGGGGGATCAGCCCCAGCATTTT.

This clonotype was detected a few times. The DNA of the CDR3 is TGCGCCAGCAGCGCGGGACAGGGAGCGCCGGTCTATGGCTACACCTTC. It yields the protein CASSAGQGAPVYGYTF. This sequence joins TRBV5-1 and TRBJ1-2, with TRBD1 matching 9 bases. This CDR3 spans 16 amino acids. Germline CDR1 is SGHRS and CDR2 is YFSETQ. The ends lost 4 bases at V and 4 bases at J; junction bases unmatched: 11.

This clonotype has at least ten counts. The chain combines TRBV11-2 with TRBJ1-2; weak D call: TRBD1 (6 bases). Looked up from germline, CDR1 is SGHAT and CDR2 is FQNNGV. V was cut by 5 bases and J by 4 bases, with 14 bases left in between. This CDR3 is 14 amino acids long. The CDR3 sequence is CASSLQGGAYGYTF. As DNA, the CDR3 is TGTGCCAGCAGCCTTCAAGGGGGGGCCTATGGCTACACCTTC.

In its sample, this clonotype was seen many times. CDR3 coding DNA: TGTGCCAGCAGTGTGGACCTTAACTATGGCTACACCTTC. Encoded protein: CASSVDLNYGYTF. The chain employs TRBV6-1 and TRBJ1-2, with D uncertain. Trimming pared 4 bases from V and 1 base from J, leaving 7 bases between. Germline CDR1 MNHNS, CDR2 SASEGT. CDR3 size: 13 residues.

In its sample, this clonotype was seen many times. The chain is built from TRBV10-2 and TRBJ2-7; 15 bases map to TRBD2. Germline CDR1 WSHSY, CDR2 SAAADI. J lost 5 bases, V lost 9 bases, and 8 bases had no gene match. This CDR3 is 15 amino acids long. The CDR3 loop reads CASGLAGGPANEQYF. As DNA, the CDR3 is TGCGCCAGTGGACTAGCGGGGGGGCCAGCCAACGAGCAGTACTTC.

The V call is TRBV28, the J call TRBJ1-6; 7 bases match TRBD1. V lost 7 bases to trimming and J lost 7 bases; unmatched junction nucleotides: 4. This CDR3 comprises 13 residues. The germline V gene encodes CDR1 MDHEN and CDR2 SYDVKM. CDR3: CASTGDRNSPLHF. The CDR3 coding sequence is TGTGCCAGCACCGGGGACAGAAATTCACCCCTCCACTTT.